This T cell receptor beta chain was retrieved from a study of T cell changes during pregnancy in multiple sclerosis. V was shortened by 3 bases and J by 4 bases, with 17 bases between the two germline ends. This CDR3 has 16 residues. CDR1 and CDR2 from the germline V gene are SGHDN and FVKESK. Measured with immunoSEQ multiplex PCR; TCRdb has only the in-frame clones, and not every one. The repertoire holds approximately 22,000 clones, with about 85% as singletons. The specimen comprised CD8+ T cells from peripheral blood mononuclear cells, sampled in the first trimester of pregnancy. The rearrangement links TRBV14 to TRBJ2-3; D might be TRBD2 (6 bases). This TCR was recovered from a female donor in good health, enrolled as a control in a pregnancy study. The CDR3 is CASSHGSGPGADTQYF. In DNA form, the CDR3 reads TGTGCCAGCAGCCATGGGTCGGGCCCGGGGGCAGATACGCAGTATTTT.